The 30 T cell receptor beta chains reported below all come from one sample, sequenced in a study of CD8 T cells in ankylosing spondylitis. General study points: A motif of under 10 highly homologous TCR beta variants was seen as apparently characteristic of ankylosing spondylitis blood.

These TCRs' antigens remain unknown. MiXCR, applied by TCRdb to the 5' RACE reads, yields one record per CDR3 protein. The sample consists of 400,000 or so distinct CDR3 sequences, 25% to 30% of them appearing once. Sequences were obtained from blood, either unsorted or a sorted T cell fraction (not recorded which). The receptor source for this set is a male donor with ankylosing spondylitis.

This chain links TRBV3-1 with TRBJ2-1; D is undetermined. CDR3 length: 15 residues. Germline CDR1 and CDR2: LGHDT and YNNKEL (reference sequence). Deletions cut 4 bases from V and 0 bases from J, with 10 bases between. Here the CDR3 reads CASSPDSISYNEQFF. The CDR3 DNA reads as TGTGCCAGCAGCCCTGACTCCATCTCCTACAATGAGCAGTTCTTC.

The rearrangement joins TRBV7-9 to TRBJ1-1; D is possibly TRBD1 (5 bases). The CDR3 has 13 amino acids. The germline V and J ends were trimmed by 5 bases and 1 base, with 8 bases remaining between them. The germline CDR1 and CDR2 sequences are SEHNR and FQNEAQ (reference sequence). CDR3 DNA sequence: TGTGCCAGCAGCACACAGGCGAACACTGAAGCTTTCTTT. Its protein is CASSTQANTEAFF.

This clonotype was seen more than once but under ten times. The genes are TRBV20-1 and TRBJ2-1; TRBD1 is a possible D gene (6 bases). Germline CDR1 DFQATT, CDR2 SNEGSKA (reference sequence). The V and J ends lost 5 bases and 2 bases respectively, with 13 bases between them. This CDR3 contains 14 residues. The chain's CDR3 is CSASGTQAYNEQFF. CDR3 in DNA: TGCAGTGCTTCCGGGACACAGGCCTACAATGAGCAGTTCTTC.

This clonotype was found a few times. The chain is built from TRBV7-2 and TRBJ2-7; no firm D call. Germline V gene lookup returns CDR1 SGHTA and CDR2 FQGNSA. V was trimmed by 4 bases and J by 3 bases, leaving 10 bases between them. The CDR3 covers 13 residues. CDR3 sequence reads: CASSSYTGYEQYF. The CDR3 coding sequence is TGTGCCAGCAGCTCCTATACTGGCTACGAGCAGTACTTC.

This clonotype was found a few times. The chain joins TRBV11-2 to TRBJ2-1; D is unclear. CDR1 and CDR2 (germline): SGHAT, FQNNGV. The germline V and J ends were trimmed by 2 bases and 6 bases, with 14 bases remaining between them. This CDR3 is built from 15 residues. CDR3 in amino acids: CASSLSQRASNEQFF. Here the CDR3 DNA reads TGTGCCAGCAGCTTAAGTCAAAGAGCGAGCAATGAGCAGTTCTTC.

This chain uses TRBV15 with TRBJ1-2; no reliable D call. CDR1 and CDR2 from the germline V gene are LNHNV and YYDKDF (reference sequence). The V end lost 0 bases, the J end lost 5 bases, and 10 bases lay between the germline ends. This CDR3 contains 14 residues. CDR3 in DNA: TGTGCCACCAGCAGAGAGGATCGTATTTATGGCTACACCTTC. Its translation: CATSREDRIYGYTF.

The chain recombines TRBV5-6 with TRBJ1-6; D is perhaps TRBD1 (5 bases). V shed 4 bases and J shed 2 bases, with 10 bases lying between them. CDR1 SGHDT and CDR2 YYEEEE come from the germline V gene. The CDR3 loop spans 15 amino acids. The CDR3 region has the DNA TGTGCCAGCAGCAGGGGACTGGCCTATAATTCACCCCTCCACTTT. Translation: CASSRGLAYNSPLHF.

This clonotype has a handful of counts. The chain couples TRBV5-1 to TRBJ2-1; 9 bases match TRBD1. The germline CDR1 and CDR2 sequences are SGHRS and YFSETQ. Trimming removed 6 bases from V and 6 bases from J; junction bases left unmatched: 7. This CDR3 is 14 amino acids long. The CDR3 loop reads CASNPGQGGNEQFF. The CDR3 DNA is TGCGCCAGCAACCCGGGACAGGGAGGCAATGAGCAGTTCTTC.

This chain uses TRBV29-1 with TRBJ2-1; 10 bases align to TRBD2. CDR1 is SQVTM and CDR2 is ANQGSEA in the germline V gene. V lost 6 bases, J lost 5 bases, and 4 bases stayed unmatched. The CDR3 consists of 13 residues. The CDR3, as DNA: TGCAGCGTGGGGACTAGCGCCCACAATGAGCAGTTCTTC. Its protein product is CSVGTSAHNEQFF.

The chain uses TRBV5-1 and TRBJ2-2; 10 bases agree with TRBD1. The CDR3 runs to 15 residues. The trim removed 1 base at V and 6 bases at J, leaving 3 bases unmatched. Germline V lookup: CDR1 SGHRS, CDR2 YFSETQ. Here the CDR3 reads CASSLRQGAPGELFF. The CDR3 coding sequence is TGCGCCAGCAGCTTGAGACAGGGGGCGCCCGGGGAGCTGTTTTTT. Drawing the rest from reference TRBV5-1 and TRBJ2-2, the complete variable domain is KAGVTQTPRYLIKTRGQQVTLSCSPISGHRSVSWYQQTPGQGLQFLFEYFSETQRNKGNFPGRFSGRQFSNSRSEMNVSTLELGDSALYLCASSLRQGAPGELFFGEGSRLTVL.

This chain uses TRBV11-2 with TRBJ2-7, with 8 positions matching TRBD1. The CDR3 spans 14 residues. Germline V gene sequence: CDR1 SGHAT, CDR2 FQNNGV. Trimming at V came to 8 bases and at J to 4 bases, leaving 10 bases not matched to a gene. The CDR3 coding sequence is TGTGCCAGCTCCCGGACAGGGCAGTGGTACGAGCAGTACTTC. Protein sequence: CASSRTGQWYEQYF.

The gene calls are TRBV11-1 and TRBJ2-1; 7 nucleotides line up with TRBD1. The junction had 6 bases not matched to a gene; V was cut back by 5 bases and J by 2 bases. This CDR3 has 15 residues. Germline V gene lookup returns CDR1 SGHAT and CDR2 FQDESV (reference sequence). As DNA, the CDR3 is TGTGCCAGCAGCCCACAGGGGACGGCCTACAATGAGCAGTTCTTC. Its protein is CASSPQGTAYNEQFF.

This clonotype has just a few counts. The chain is built from TRBV20-1 and TRBJ2-5, with D maybe TRBD1 (5 bases). The germline V gene has CDR1 DFQATT and CDR2 SNEGSKA (reference sequence). V was shortened by 5 bases and J by 5 bases, with 12 bases between the two germline ends. CDR3 length: 12 amino acids. The CDR3 region has the DNA TGCAGTGCTGCTGGGGCCTGGGAGACCCAGTACTTC. Protein: CSAAGAWETQYF.

This chain links TRBV7-9 with TRBJ2-1; tentatively, D is TRBD1 (6 bases). CDR1 and CDR2 from the germline V gene are SEHNR and FQNEAQ (reference sequence). This CDR3 has 16 amino acids. V lost 5 bases and J lost 7, with 21 bases in between. CDR3 sequence reads: CASSLQGIRLGNEQFF. CDR3 nucleotides: TGTGCCAGCAGCCTCCAGGGGATACGTTTGGGAAATGAGCAGTTCTTC.

This clonotype was observed a few times. The chain recombines TRBV29-1 with TRBJ2-1, with D perhaps assigned TRBD1 or TRBD2 (5 bases each). Germline assignment: CDR1 SQVTM and CDR2 ANQGSEA. V dropped 4 bases and J dropped 3 bases, with 7 bases sitting between them. The CDR3 extends over 12 amino acids. CDR3 coding DNA: TGCAGCGTTGGGGGGAGCTACAATGAGCAGTTCTTC. Protein product: CSVGGSYNEQFF.

The V gene is TRBV29-1, the J gene TRBJ1-2; a weak D match, TRBD1 (6 bases). Germline V gene sequence: CDR1 SQVTM, CDR2 ANQGSEA. V was pared by 5 bases and J by 5 bases, with 12 bases between. This CDR3 region has 12 residues. CDR3 residues: CSVSQGNYGYTF. CDR3 nucleotide sequence: TGCAGCGTTTCACAGGGCAATTATGGCTACACCTTC.

This clonotype was detected ten times or more. V is TRBV5-1 and J is TRBJ1-5, with D unclear. Germline CDR1 SGHRS, CDR2 YFSETQ. This CDR3 is built from 14 residues. V was clipped by 2 bases and J by 2 bases, with 8 bases between them. This CDR3 is CASSLSGGNQPQHF. CDR3 coding DNA: TGCGCCAGCAGCTTATCCGGCGGCAATCAGCCCCAGCATTTT.

In DNA, the CDR3 is TGTGCCAGCTCACCCGTGGGTGGCACAGCCTCCTACGAGCAGTACGTC. Its translation: CASSPVGGTASYEQYV. The gene calls are TRBV18 and TRBJ2-7; D is unclear. The CDR3 has 16 amino acids. Trimming removed 3 bases from V and 0 bases from J, with 15 bases in between. The germline gives CDR1 KGHSH, CDR2 LQKENI.

This chain uses TRBV12-3 or TRBV12-4 with TRBJ1-6, with TRBD1 identical over 8 bases. This CDR3 has 16 residues. V dropped 4 bases and J dropped 5; count of bases not matched to a gene: 7. CDR3 sequence reads: CASSSGQGTHNSPLHF. CDR3 sequence (DNA): TGTGCCAGCAGTTCTGGACAGGGAACCCATAATTCACCCCTCCACTTT.

The CDR3 DNA reads TGTGCCACCACCGATCGACCTCAGGTCCAGCATTTT. Its translation is CATTDRPQVQHF. The chain employs TRBV6-2 or TRBV6-3 and TRBJ1-5, with D unresolved. The CDR3 spans 12 residues. Trimming took 10 bases from V and 12 from J, leaving 19 bases between them. The germline V gene encodes CDR1 MNHEY and CDR2 SVGEGT.

This chain joins TRBV25-1 and TRBJ1-2; D gene ambiguous. The CDR3 covers 13 residues. V was pared by 3 bases and J by 7 bases, with 12 bases between. Germline V CDR1 and CDR2: MGHDK, SYGVNS. The CDR3 sequence is CASSESAARGYTF. In nucleotides, the CDR3 is TGTGCCAGCAGTGAGTCAGCAGCTCGTGGCTACACCTTC.

The chain joins TRBV6-5 to TRBJ2-1; 14 bases fit TRBD2. CDR1 and CDR2 from the germline V gene are MNHEY and SVGAGI. With 2 bases clipped from V and 9 bases from J, the junction kept 9 bases outside the gene matches. The CDR3 runs to 17 residues. CDR3 amino acids: CASSYLIPGLAGVEQFF. Here the CDR3 DNA reads TGTGCCAGCAGTTACCTAATCCCGGGACTAGCGGGAGTTGAGCAGTTCTTC.

This clonotype was recorded once. The chain is built from TRBV9 and TRBJ2-7; maybe TRBD2 (5 bases). The CDR3 spans 15 residues. V lost 4 bases and J lost 4, with 18 bases in between. The V gene's germline CDR1 is SGDLS and CDR2 YYNGEE. The CDR3 DNA reads TGTGCCAGCAGCCCCCTTGTGGGAGCAACGTACGAGCAGTACTTC. The encoded protein is CASSPLVGATYEQYF.

This clonotype was found many times. The chain is built from TRBV29-1 and TRBJ1-2; tentative D call: TRBD1 (5 bases). CDR1 SQVTM and CDR2 ANQGSEA come from the germline V gene. V lost 4 bases and J 13 bases, leaving 19 bases between the germline ends. This CDR3 spans 12 amino acids. The CDR3 protein is CSVGLAREVSTF. As DNA, the CDR3 is TGCAGCGTTGGCTTGGCCAGGGAGGTCTCCACCTTC. Complete variable domain (other parts from reference TRBV29-1 and TRBJ1-2): SAVISQKPSRDICQRGTSLTIQCQVDSQVTMMFWYRQQPGQSLTLIATANQGSEATYESGFVIDKFPISRPNLTFSTLTVSNMSPEDSSIYLCSVGLAREVSTFGSGTRLTVV.

This clonotype was counted a few times. For the CDR3, the DNA is TGCAGTGCTAGAGTAGGACAGGGGGTGTCCTACAATGAGCAGTTCTTC. This sequence encodes CSARVGQGVSYNEQFF. This chain uses TRBV20-1 with TRBJ2-1; 10 nucleotides line up with TRBD1. Germline CDR1 DFQATT, CDR2 SNEGSKA (reference sequence). Unmatched junction bases numbered 4, after V lost 1 base and J lost 1 base. CDR3 length: 16 amino acids.

The chain is built from TRBV20-1 and TRBJ2-3, with D perhaps matching TRBD1 (5 bases). The V end was cut by 6 bases, the J end by 5 bases, with 15 bases between. The CDR3 has 13 amino acids. Germline lookup yields CDR1 DFQATT and CDR2 SNEGSKA (reference sequence). The CDR3 DNA reads TGCAGTGCCTCCAGGGTCGCAATAGATACGCAGTATTTT. This gives the protein CSASRVAIDTQYF.

The genes are TRBV5-1 and TRBJ1-4, with D unresolved. The CDR3 has 15 residues. Germline CDR1 SGHRS, CDR2 YFSETQ. V was shortened by 0 bases and J by 0 bases, with 6 bases between the two germline ends. The CDR3 protein is CASSLAFATNEKLFF. CDR3 in DNA: TGCGCCAGCAGCTTGGCCTTTGCAACTAATGAAAAACTGTTTTTT.

This CDR3 reads CASSQGLAGDTGELFF. In DNA form, the CDR3 reads TGTGCCAGCTCACAAGGACTAGCGGGGGACACCGGGGAGCTGTTTTTT. This chain joins TRBV18 and TRBJ2-2; 13 bases align to TRBD2. Trimming took 4 bases from V and 3 from J; bases not matched to a gene: 2. The CDR3 runs 16 residues. The germline V gene has CDR1 KGHSH and CDR2 LQKENI.

Only a few counts were recorded for this clonotype. This rearrangement joins TRBV7-8 to TRBJ1-4, with D possibly matching TRBD1 (5 bases). Trimming pared 0 bases from V and 6 bases from J, leaving 14 bases between. The germline CDR1 and CDR2 sequences are SGHVS and FQNEAQ. The CDR3 covers 16 residues. CDR3 bases: TGTGCCAGCAGCTTAGCCAGGGCAGGGTGGCATGAAAAACTGTTTTTT. Translated: CASSLARAGWHEKLFF.

The chain is built from TRBV3-1 and TRBJ2-7; D unclear. V was trimmed by 1 base and J by 7 bases, leaving 14 bases between them. Per the germline V gene, CDR1 is LGHDT and CDR2 is YNNKEL (reference sequence). This CDR3 has 14 residues. This CDR3 reads CASSQGLVYREQYF. CDR3 nucleotide sequence: TGTGCCAGCAGCCAAGGACTGGTATATCGGGAGCAGTACTTC.